A selection of T cell receptor beta chains follows, all from one sample in a study of cytomegalovirus exposure and HLA in healthy donors. Produced via immunoSEQ multiplex PCR; TCRdb's table is partial and in-frame only. The data contain 200,000 to 250,000 clones, roughly 80% of them seen just once; the ten biggest clones take up around 15%. The sequencing sample was made of PBMCs. Receptors were obtained from a middle-aged man in good health and CMV-seronegative. CDR3s include the opening cysteine and the closing phenylalanine or tryptophan. A D gene is named only where the DNA matches it firmly. Some rows mark clone size as missing; the rest say once, few, many or name a class of expanded clone.

CSVEERGNYGYTF	TGCAGCGTTGAAGAAAGGGGGAACTATGGCTACACCTTC	TRBV29-1	once	-	TRBJ1-2
CASTKGGGRANNEQFF	TGTGCCAGTACTAAAGGGGGGGGCAGGGCAAACAATGAGCAGTTCTTC	TRBV19	few	-	TRBJ2-1
CASSPGHGGTYEQYF	TGCGCCAGCAGTCCGGGACACGGAGGAACCTACGAGCAGTACTTC	TRBV5-1	-	-	TRBJ2-7
CATATSGRDTQYF	TGTGCCACTGCGACTAGCGGGAGAGATACGCAGTATTTT	TRBV6-4	-	TRBD2	TRBJ2-3
CASSLLPLGGSYNEQFF	TGTGCCAGCAGCTTACTCCCGCTAGGCGGCTCCTACAATGAGCAGTTCTTC	TRBV7-3	-	-	TRBJ2-1
CASERTGADGKLFF	TGTGCCAGTGAGAGGACAGGAGCGGACGGAAAACTGTTTTTT	TRBV6-1	-	TRBD1	TRBJ1-4
CASSVVPGDYEQYF	TGTGCCAGCAGCGTAGTTCCAGGGGACTACGAGCAGTACTTC	TRBV9	-	-	TRBJ2-7
CSGSGRYEQYF	TGCAGCGGCTCGGGTCGGTACGAGCAGTACTTC	TRBV29-1	once	-	TRBJ2-7
CASSEAGPVGFGPQHF	TGTGCCAGCAGTGAAGCGGGGCCAGTGGGATTCGGACCCCAGCATTTT	TRBV2	-	-	TRBJ1-5
CASSIEATYNEQFF	TGTGCCAGTAGTATTGAAGCAACCTACAATGAGCAGTTCTTC	TRBV19	-	-	TRBJ2-1
CASRAGFEAFF	TGTGCCAGCAGGGCCGGGTTTGAAGCTTTCTTT	TRBV6-5	-	-	TRBJ1-1
CASSSPGGETQYF	TGTGCCAGCAGTTCCCCGGGGGGAGAGACCCAGTACTTC	TRBV6-1	-	TRBD2	TRBJ2-5
CASLSTAGANEQFF	TGTGCCAGCTTGAGCACAGCGGGAGCCAATGAGCAGTTCTTC	TRBV6-5	-	TRBD2	TRBJ2-1
CAWSVRGEKLFF	TGTGCCTGGAGTGTACGGGGTGAAAAACTGTTTTTT	TRBV30	few	-	TRBJ1-4
CAISQYNEQFF	TGTGCCATCAGTCAATACAATGAGCAGTTCTTC	TRBV10-3	-	-	TRBJ2-1
CASSSGGGDNQPQHF	TGTGCCAGCAGTTCCGGCGGGGGTGACAATCAGCCCCAGCATTTT	TRBV28	-	-	TRBJ1-5
CASSLRRGMDSPLHF	TGTGCCAGCAGTCTACGAAGAGGGATGGATTCACCCCTCCACTTT	TRBV27	-	-	TRBJ1-6
CASSLGVAGFNEQFF	TGTGCCAGCAGCTTAGGGGTAGCGGGGTTTAATGAGCAGTTCTTC	TRBV11-2	few	TRBD2	TRBJ2-1
CASSLLTGKSYNEQFF	TGCGCCAGCAGCCTACTGACAGGCAAATCCTACAATGAGCAGTTCTTC	TRBV5-1	-	-	TRBJ2-1
CASSSGTGRKPYGYTF	TGTGCCAGCAGCTCCGGGACAGGGAGGAAGCCCTATGGCTACACCTTC	TRBV7-9	-	TRBD1	TRBJ1-2
CASRQGTSVNEQFF	TGTGCCAGTAGGCAGGGGACTAGCGTCAATGAGCAGTTCTTC	TRBV19	-	TRBD2	TRBJ2-1
CASSLGQGRHSPLHF	TGTGCCAGCAGCTTAGGACAGGGGCGGCATTCACCCCTCCACTTT	TRBV7-2	-	TRBD1	TRBJ1-6
CASSFGRGQVSYNEQFF	TGTGCCAGCAGCTTTGGTAGGGGGCAAGTTTCCTACAATGAGCAGTTCTTC	TRBV5-4	-	TRBD1	TRBJ2-1
CASDRGYQPQHF	TGTGCCAGCGACAGGGGATATCAGCCCCAGCATTTT	TRBV19	-	TRBD1	TRBJ1-5
CASSQDRTTNEKLFF	TGTGCCAGCAGCCAGGACAGAACAACTAATGAAAAACTGTTTTTT	TRBV4-2	-	-	TRBJ1-4
CASGLGRSSGNTIYF	TGTGCCAGTGGACTCGGACGGAGCTCTGGAAACACCATATATTTT	TRBV19	once	-	TRBJ1-3
CASSLIAGVWTDTQYF	TGTGCCAGCAGCTTAATAGCGGGGGTATGGACAGATACGCAGTATTTT	TRBV7-2	-	TRBD2	TRBJ2-3
CSVTWWEGSTEAFF	TGCAGCGTCACCTGGTGGGAGGGGAGCACTGAAGCTTTCTTT	TRBV29-1	-	-	TRBJ1-1
CASSLAAGGNYGYTF	TGTGCCAGCAGCTTAGCTGCAGGGGGTAACTATGGCTACACCTTC	TRBV11-2	-	TRBD1	TRBJ1-2
CASSRRTGDGYTF	TGTGCCAGCAGCCGACGGACAGGGGATGGCTACACCTTC	TRBV14	-	TRBD1	TRBJ1-2
CASSGDRGYEQYF	TGTGCCAGCAGCGGGGACAGGGGCTACGAGCAGTACTTC	TRBV9	-	TRBD1	TRBJ2-7
CASSLAGSGTANNSPLHF	TGTGCCAGCAGCTTAGCGGGTTCGGGGACAGCTAATAATTCACCCCTCCACTTT	TRBV7-2	-	TRBD1	TRBJ1-6
CASSQEYRGLSTDTQYF	TGCGCCAGCAGCCAGGAATACAGGGGACTCAGCACAGATACGCAGTATTTT	TRBV4-1	once	-	TRBJ2-3
CASRLYKGAPSPATNEKLFF	TGTGCCAGCAGACTATATAAGGGGGCGCCAAGTCCCGCAACTAATGAAAAACTGTTTTTT	TRBV28	-	TRBD1	TRBJ1-4
CASSLGQGRDTQYF	TGTGCCAGCAGCTTAGGACAGGGGAGAGATACGCAGTATTTT	TRBV7-8	once	TRBD1	TRBJ2-3
CASSLSPREGTGELFF	TGCGCCAGCAGCTTGTCTCCCAGGGAAGGGACCGGGGAGCTGTTTTTT	TRBV5-1	-	-	TRBJ2-2
CASSLGQGAVDGYTF	TGCGCCAGCAGCTTGGGACAGGGGGCGGTGGATGGCTACACCTTC	TRBV5-1	once	TRBD1	TRBJ1-2
CASSSGGNYGYTF	TGCGCCAGCAGCTCAGGGGGGAACTATGGCTACACCTTC	TRBV5-1	-	TRBD1	TRBJ1-2
CASSLDTLGSYEQYF	TGTGCCAGCAGCCTCGACACCCTGGGCTCCTACGAGCAGTACTTC	TRBV11-2	-	-	TRBJ2-7
CASSLIGQGYGYTF	TGTGCCAGCAGCTTGATTGGACAGGGGTATGGCTACACCTTC	TRBV5-6	-	TRBD1	TRBJ1-2
CASRDTLNQPQHF	TGCGCCAGCAGGGACACCCTCAATCAGCCCCAGCATTTT	TRBV5-1	-	-	TRBJ1-5
CASSLGQGASGAFF	TGCGCCAGCAGCTTGGGACAGGGAGCCTCGGGCGCTTTCTTT	TRBV5-1	-	TRBD1	TRBJ1-1
CATSRDVGARGNTIYF	TGTGCCACCAGCAGAGATGTGGGGGCGAGAGGAAACACCATATATTTT	TRBV15	-	-	TRBJ1-3